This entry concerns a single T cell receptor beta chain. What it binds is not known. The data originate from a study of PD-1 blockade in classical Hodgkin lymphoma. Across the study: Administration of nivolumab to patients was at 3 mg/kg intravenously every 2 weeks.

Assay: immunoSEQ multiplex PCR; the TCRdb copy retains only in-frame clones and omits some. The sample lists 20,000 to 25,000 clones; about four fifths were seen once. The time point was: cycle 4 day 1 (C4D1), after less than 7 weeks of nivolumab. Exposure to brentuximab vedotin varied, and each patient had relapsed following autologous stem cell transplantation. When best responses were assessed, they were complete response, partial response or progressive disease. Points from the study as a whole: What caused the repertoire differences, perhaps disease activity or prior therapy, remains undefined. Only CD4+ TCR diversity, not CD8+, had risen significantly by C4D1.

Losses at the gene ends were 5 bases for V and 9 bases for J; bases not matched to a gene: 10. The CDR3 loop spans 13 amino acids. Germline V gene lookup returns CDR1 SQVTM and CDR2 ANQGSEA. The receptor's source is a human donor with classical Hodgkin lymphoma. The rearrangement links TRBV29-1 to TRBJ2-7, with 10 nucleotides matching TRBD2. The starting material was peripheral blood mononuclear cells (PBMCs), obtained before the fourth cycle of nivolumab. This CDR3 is CSVRASGSFGQYF. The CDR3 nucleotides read TGCAGCGTTAGGGCTAGCGGGAGCTTTGGGCAGTACTTC.